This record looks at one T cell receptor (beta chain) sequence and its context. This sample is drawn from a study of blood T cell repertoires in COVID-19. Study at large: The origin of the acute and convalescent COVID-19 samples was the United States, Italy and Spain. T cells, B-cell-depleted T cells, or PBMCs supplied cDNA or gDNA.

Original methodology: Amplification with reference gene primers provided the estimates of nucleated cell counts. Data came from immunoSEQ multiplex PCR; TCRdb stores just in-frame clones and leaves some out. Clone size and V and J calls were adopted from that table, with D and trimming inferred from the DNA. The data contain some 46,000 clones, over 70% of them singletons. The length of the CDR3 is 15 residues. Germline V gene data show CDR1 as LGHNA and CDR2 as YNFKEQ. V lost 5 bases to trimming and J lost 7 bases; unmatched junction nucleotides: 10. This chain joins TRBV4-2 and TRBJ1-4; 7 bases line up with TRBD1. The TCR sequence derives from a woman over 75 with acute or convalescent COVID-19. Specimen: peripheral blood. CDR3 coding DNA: TGTGCCAGCAGCACCCGACAGGGTCCAGCTGAAAAACTGTTTTTT. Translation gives CASSTRQGPAEKLFF.